Listed here is a single T cell receptor beta chain. These data originate in a study of T cell responses to AZD1222 COVID-19 vaccine. Clones were sequenced by immunoSEQ multiplex PCR, and TCRdb holds only the in-frame ones, with some missing. The data show more than 110,000 clones, with 70% to 90% seen just once and around 8% held by the top ten. Per the germline V gene, CDR1 is MNHEY and CDR2 is SVGAGI. The ends lost 6 bases at V and 7 bases at J; junction bases unmatched: 6. The CDR3 is 13 residues long. The sequence derives from an adult in good health. The specimen comprised peripheral blood, sampled on day 0 of AZD1222 vaccination. This chain links TRBV6-5 with TRBJ1-2, with 9 bases aligning to TRBD1. The CDR3 nucleotides are TGTGCCAGCAGCCGGGACAGGGTACGTGGCTACACCTTC. Translating it yields CASSRDRVRGYTF.